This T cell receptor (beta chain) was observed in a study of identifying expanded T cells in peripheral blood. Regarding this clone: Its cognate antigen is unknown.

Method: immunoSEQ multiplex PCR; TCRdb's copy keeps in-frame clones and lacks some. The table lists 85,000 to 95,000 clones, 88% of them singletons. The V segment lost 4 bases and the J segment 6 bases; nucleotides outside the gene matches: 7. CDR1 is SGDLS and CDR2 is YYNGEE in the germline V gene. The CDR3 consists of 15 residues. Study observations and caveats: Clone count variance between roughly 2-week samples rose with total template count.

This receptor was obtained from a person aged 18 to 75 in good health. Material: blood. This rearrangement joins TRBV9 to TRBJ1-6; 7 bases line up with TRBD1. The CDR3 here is CASSSTGVGNSPLHF. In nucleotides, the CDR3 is TGTGCCAGCAGCTCAACAGGGGTGGGTAATTCACCCCTCCACTTT.